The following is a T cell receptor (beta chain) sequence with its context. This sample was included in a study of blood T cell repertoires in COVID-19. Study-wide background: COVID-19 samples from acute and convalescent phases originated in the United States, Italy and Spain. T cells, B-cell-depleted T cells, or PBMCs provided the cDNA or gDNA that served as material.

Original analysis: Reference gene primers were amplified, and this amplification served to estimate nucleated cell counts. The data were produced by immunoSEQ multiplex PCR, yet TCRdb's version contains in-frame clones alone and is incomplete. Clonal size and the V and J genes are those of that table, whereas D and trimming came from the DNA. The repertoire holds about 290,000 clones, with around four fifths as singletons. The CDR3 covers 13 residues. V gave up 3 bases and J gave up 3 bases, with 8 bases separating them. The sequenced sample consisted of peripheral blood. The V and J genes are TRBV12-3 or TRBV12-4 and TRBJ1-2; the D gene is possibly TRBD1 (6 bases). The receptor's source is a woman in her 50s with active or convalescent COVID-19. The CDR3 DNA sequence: TGTGCCAGCAGTTTTCAGGGGTACTATGGCTACACCTTC. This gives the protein CASSFQGYYGYTF.